The 8 T cell receptor beta chains listed next were all sequenced from one sample in a study of shared clonotypes between healthy human individuals. Libraries were prepared by immunoSEQ multiplex PCR; TCRdb keeps only in-frame clonotypes and omits some of them. Here the sample spans 550,000 to 850,000 clones, 74% being singletons. What was sequenced was memory CD4+ T cells sorted from blood. Subset indicated: CD45RA-negative fraction. Every receptor here comes from a woman in her twenties or thirties in good health.

The DNA for the CDR3 is TGTGCCAGCAGTTTGGGGAGGCTCACAGATACGCAGTATTTT. Amino acids: CASSLGRLTDTQYF. The V call is TRBV27, the J call TRBJ2-3, with D possibly TRBD2 on 6 matching bases. V was clipped by 3 bases and J by 2 bases, with 9 bases between them. Germline V CDR1 and CDR2: MNHEY, SMNVEV (reference sequence). The CDR3 is made up of 14 amino acids.

The chain employs TRBV2 and TRBJ2-5; 7 bases match TRBD1. Germline V lookup: CDR1 SNHLY, CDR2 FYNNEI. The V segment lost 10 bases and the J segment 4 bases; nucleotides outside the gene matches: 9. CDR3 length equals 13 residues. The CDR3 coding sequence is TGTGCCACCAAATCAGGGGGTGGAGAGACCCAGTACTTC. Translation gives CATKSGGGETQYF.

J is TRBJ1-2 and V is TRBV6-5; D is possibly TRBD1 (6 bases). CDR3 length equals 13 residues. From germline, CDR1 is MNHEY and CDR2 SVGAGI. The germline V and J ends were trimmed by 7 bases and 8 bases, with 17 bases remaining between them. The CDR3 is CASTNGGAGGYTF. The CDR3 region has the DNA TGTGCCAGCACGAACGGGGGCGCGGGCGGCTACACCTTC.

The CDR3 here is CASSLGTSGTYEQYF. Written as DNA, the CDR3 is TGTGCCAGCAGCCTAGGGACTAGCGGCACCTACGAGCAGTACTTC. This chain connects TRBV28 to TRBJ2-5; 11 nucleotides agree with TRBD2. Matching the DNA end better, TRBJ2-7 makes the J call doubtful. The CDR3 sequence is 15 residues long. Germline CDR1 reads MDHEN; CDR2 reads SYDVKM.

This chain links TRBV28 with TRBJ2-3; 9 bases line up with TRBD2. CDR1 and CDR2 from the germline V gene are MDHEN and SYDVKM. This CDR3 has 15 amino acids. The V gene end was trimmed by 7 bases and the J gene end by 5 bases; junction bases not matched to a gene: 10. This CDR3 reads CASTGVAGVRDTQYF. CDR3 DNA sequence: TGTGCCAGCACCGGGGTAGCGGGAGTTCGAGATACGCAGTATTTT.

The V call is TRBV10-3, the J call TRBJ2-7; a weak D match, TRBD2 (5 bases). V was clipped by 7 bases and J by 2 bases, with 9 bases between them. Germline V CDR1 and CDR2: ENHRY, SYGVKD. The CDR3 consists of 12 residues. This chain's CDR3 is CAIMGETYEQYF. The CDR3 nucleotides are TGTGCCATCATGGGAGAAACCTACGAGCAGTACTTC.

This rearrangement joins TRBV5-1 to TRBJ1-1; possible D gene TRBD1, 6 bases. The CDR3 extends over 14 amino acids. Deletions cut 0 bases from V and 7 bases from J, with 13 bases between. Germline V gives CDR1 SGHRS, CDR2 YFSETQ. CDR3 coding DNA: TGCGCCAGCAGCTTGGGACCAGGGGTGAGTGAAGCTTTCTTT. The encoded protein is CASSLGPGVSEAFF.

The V call is TRBV6-5, the J call TRBJ2-2, with D maybe TRBD2 (5 bases). Germline lookup yields CDR1 MNHEY and CDR2 SVGAGI. The CDR3 covers 14 residues. Trimming pared 6 bases from V and 8 bases from J, leaving 16 bases between. The CDR3 bases are TGTGCCAGCAGAAGAGGGCCAGCCGAGGGGGAGCTGTTTTTT. This codes for CASRRGPAEGELFF.